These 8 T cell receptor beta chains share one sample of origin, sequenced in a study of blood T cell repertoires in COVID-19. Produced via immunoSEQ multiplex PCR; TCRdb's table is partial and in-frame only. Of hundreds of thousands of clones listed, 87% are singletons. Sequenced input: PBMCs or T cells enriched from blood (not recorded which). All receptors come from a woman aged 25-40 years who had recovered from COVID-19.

The CDR3 DNA follows: TGTGTCGTCCGGGGACAGGCGGTCCCCACCTACAATGAGCAGTTCTTC. Translating gives CVVRGQAVPTYNEQFF. The chain carries TRBV27 and TRBJ2-1, with 8 bases lining up with TRBD1. Germline CDR1 is MNHEY and CDR2 is SMNVEV (reference sequence). The CDR3 loop spans 16 amino acids.

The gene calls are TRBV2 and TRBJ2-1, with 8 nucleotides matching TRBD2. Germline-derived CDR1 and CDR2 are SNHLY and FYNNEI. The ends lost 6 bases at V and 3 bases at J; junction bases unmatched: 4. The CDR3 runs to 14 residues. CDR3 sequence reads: CASRGLGNYNEQFF. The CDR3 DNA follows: TGTGCCAGCAGGGGACTAGGGAACTACAATGAGCAGTTCTTC.

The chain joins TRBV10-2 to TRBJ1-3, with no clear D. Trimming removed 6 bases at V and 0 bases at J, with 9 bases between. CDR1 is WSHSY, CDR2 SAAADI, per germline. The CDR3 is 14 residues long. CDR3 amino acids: CASREPFSGNTIYF. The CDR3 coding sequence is TGCGCCAGCAGGGAGCCTTTCTCTGGAAACACCATATATTTT.

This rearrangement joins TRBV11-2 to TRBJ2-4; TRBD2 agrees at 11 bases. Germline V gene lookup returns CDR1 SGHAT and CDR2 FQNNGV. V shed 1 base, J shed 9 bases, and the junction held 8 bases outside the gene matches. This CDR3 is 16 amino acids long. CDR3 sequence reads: CASSLGTSGSIGIQYF. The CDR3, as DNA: TGTGCCAGCAGCTTAGGTACTAGCGGGAGTATTGGCATTCAGTACTTC.

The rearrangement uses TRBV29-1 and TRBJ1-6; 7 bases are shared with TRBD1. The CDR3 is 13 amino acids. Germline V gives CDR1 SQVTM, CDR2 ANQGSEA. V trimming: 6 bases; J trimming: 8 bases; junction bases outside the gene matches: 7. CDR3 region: CSVSLRGDSPLHF. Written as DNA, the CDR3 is TGCAGCGTGTCCCTCAGGGGGGATTCACCCCTCCACTTT.

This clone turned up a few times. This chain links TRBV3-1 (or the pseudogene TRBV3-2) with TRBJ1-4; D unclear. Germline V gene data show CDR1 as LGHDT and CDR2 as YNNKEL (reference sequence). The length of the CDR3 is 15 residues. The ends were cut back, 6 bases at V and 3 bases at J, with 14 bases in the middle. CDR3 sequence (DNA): TGTGCCAGCAGTCCTCGGGTGTCGTCTAATGAAAAACTGTTTTTT. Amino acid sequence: CASSPRVSSNEKLFF.

The CDR3 reads CASSVGVGGEKLFF. CDR3 nucleotides: TGTGCCAGTAGCGTCGGGGTTGGCGGTGAAAAACTGTTTTTT. The chain joins TRBV19 to TRBJ1-4; no clear D gene. Trimming cost V 6 bases and J 7 bases, with 15 bases left between them. Per germline, CDR1 LNHDA and CDR2 SQIVND (reference sequence). The CDR3 loop spans 14 amino acids.

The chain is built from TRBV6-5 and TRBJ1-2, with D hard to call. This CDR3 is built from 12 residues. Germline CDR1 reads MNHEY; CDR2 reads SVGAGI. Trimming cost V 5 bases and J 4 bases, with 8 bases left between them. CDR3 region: CASSPDSYGYTF. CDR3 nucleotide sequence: TGTGCCAGCAGTCCCGACTCCTATGGCTACACCTTC.